The 20 T cell receptor beta chains listed next were all sequenced from one sample in a study of T cell changes during pregnancy in multiple sclerosis. The method was immunoSEQ multiplex PCR; TCRdb's version includes in-frame clones alone and lacks a portion of them. The profile shows some 93,000 clones, roughly 92% of them singletons. The specimen was peripheral blood, collected after pregnancy. These receptor sequences come from a female donor with multiple sclerosis, enrolled in a pregnancy study.

The J gene is TRBJ1-2, the V gene TRBV27; D not resolved. The CDR3 totals 14 residues. V was pared by 6 bases and J by 8 bases, with 19 bases between. Germline CDR1 MNHEY, CDR2 SMNVEV (reference sequence). The CDR3 here is CASSLHPESGGYTF. The DNA for the CDR3 is TGTGCCAGCAGCTTGCATCCGGAGAGCGGGGGCTACACCTTC.

The rearrangement links TRBV6-1 to TRBJ2-1; D unclear. V gave up 1 base and J gave up 14 bases, with 6 bases separating them. CDR3 length equals 10 residues. Germline lookup yields CDR1 MNHNS and CDR2 SASEGT. This chain's CDR3 is CASSEGSKFF. The CDR3 nucleotides are TGTGCCAGCAGTGAAGGGAGTAAGTTCTTC.

CDR3 DNA: TGTGCCTGGAGTGAGGTCAGGGGCAATGAAAAACTGTTTTTT. Amino acid sequence: CAWSEVRGNEKLFF. The chain combines TRBV30 with TRBJ1-4; tentative D call: TRBD1 (6 bases). In germline, CDR1 is GTSNPN, CDR2 SVGIG (reference sequence). The CDR3 has 14 amino acids. V lost 1 base to trimming and J lost 5 bases, with 11 bases between them.

The V call is TRBV2, the J call TRBJ2-5, with D perhaps matching TRBD1 (5 bases). Trimming stripped 0 bases from V and 1 base from J, with 15 bases between. CDR1 and CDR2 from the germline V gene are SNHLY and FYNNEI. The CDR3 contains 17 residues. The CDR3 sequence is CASSEAQNPGLQETQYF. Written as DNA, the CDR3 is TGTGCCAGCAGTGAAGCCCAGAACCCAGGGCTCCAAGAGACCCAGTACTTC.

This clone is a singleton in its sample. The chain links TRBV9 to TRBJ2-5, with a weak D call TRBD2 (6 bases). Germline V gives CDR1 SGDLS, CDR2 YYNGEE. Trimming stripped 2 bases from V and 6 bases from J, with 14 bases between. This CDR3 comprises 14 residues. The CDR3 bases are TGTGCCAGCAGCGTCCGCGGGGAGTTTAAGACCCAGTACTTC. It translates to CASSVRGEFKTQYF.

The gene calls are TRBV7-5 and TRBJ2-1; the table's D gene call, TRBD1, was not cross checked with the DNA. TRBV7-5 is listed as a pseudogene. The CDR3 loop spans 15 amino acids. CDR3 bases: TGTGTCAGAAGCTTAGCAAGGGGCGCCTACAATGAGCAGTTCTTC. Its protein is CVRSLARGAYNEQFF.

Notes on this clone: Germline is not matched at one junction end, which may reflect a read error. The gene calls are TRBV2 and TRBJ2-7, with TRBD1 matching 8 bases. Germline CDR1 and CDR2: SNHLY and FYNNEI. There are 12 residues in the CDR3. The CDR3 nucleotides read TGTGCCAGCAGCGAGACCCGGGACAGGAGGCGCTTC. This codes for CASSETRDRRRF.

V and J are TRBV11-2 and TRBJ2-1; no definite D call. The CDR3 runs to 16 residues. V lost 5 bases, J lost 7 bases, and 21 bases lay in between. Germline assignment: CDR1 SGHAT and CDR2 FQNNGV. The CDR3, as DNA: TGTGCCAGCAGCCTCTCGACTGCCCCCGGGTGGAATGAGCAGTTCTTC. The encoded protein is CASSLSTAPGWNEQFF.

The chain combines TRBV5-1 with TRBJ2-1, with 10 bases identical to TRBD1. The CDR3 extends over 15 amino acids. Trimming took 3 bases from V and 7 from J; bases not matched to a gene: 7. Per germline, CDR1 SGHRS and CDR2 YFSETQ. The CDR3, as DNA: TGCGCCAGCAGCTCGGGACAGGGGACGAGAAATGAGCAGTTCTTC. Translation: CASSSGQGTRNEQFF.

The chain has TRBV6-5 and TRBJ2-7, with D unclear. Trimming shortened V by 6 bases and J by 2 bases, and 11 bases separated the two germline ends. CDR3 size: 13 residues. Germline CDR1 MNHEY, CDR2 SVGAGI. The CDR3 DNA reads as TGTGCCAGCAGAGCCGGTGCCCCCTACGAGCAGTACTTC. Translation: CASRAGAPYEQYF.

J is TRBJ1-2 and V is TRBV5-5; D remains ambiguous. Germline lookup yields CDR1 SGHKS and CDR2 YYEKEE (reference sequence). CDR3 length equals 12 residues. Trimming took off 4 bases at V and 4 bases at J, with 8 bases between the two ends. The CDR3 here is CASSLISYGYTF. In nucleotides, the CDR3 is TGTGCCAGCAGCCTGATTAGCTATGGCTACACCTTC.

The gene calls are TRBV18 and TRBJ2-7; D is uncertain. This CDR3 is built from 15 residues. CDR1 KGHSH and CDR2 LQKENI come from the germline V gene. The V end lost 1 base, the J end lost 4 bases, and 14 bases lay between the germline ends. The CDR3 region has the DNA TGTGCCAGCTCACCACTTCGCGACTCCATGTACGAGCAGTACTTC. Translated: CASSPLRDSMYEQYF.

J is TRBJ1-3 and V is TRBV30; perhaps TRBD1 as D (6 bases). The CDR3 sequence is 14 residues long. Trimming took 2 bases from V and 0 from J, leaving 8 bases between them. From germline, CDR1 is GTSNPN and CDR2 SVGIG (reference sequence). The CDR3 loop reads CAWSTGFSGNTIYF. CDR3 coding DNA: TGTGCCTGGAGTACAGGGTTCTCTGGAAACACCATATATTTT.

This clone was seen only a few times. The rearrangement links TRBV30 to TRBJ1-2, with D unresolved. Trimming took off 0 bases at V and 7 bases at J, with 9 bases between the two ends. The CDR3 contains 12 residues. The germline V gene encodes CDR1 GTSNPN and CDR2 SVGIG (reference sequence). The CDR3 sequence: CAWSVSGVGYTF. The CDR3 DNA sequence: TGTGCCTGGAGTGTAAGCGGGGTTGGCTACACCTTC.

The chain uses TRBV18 and TRBJ1-1; D unresolved. This CDR3 has 13 residues. The V end was cut by 2 bases, the J end by 1 base, with 5 bases between. Germline CDR1 reads KGHSH; CDR2 reads LQKENI. The chain's CDR3 is CASSPGENTEAFF. CDR3 coding DNA: TGTGCCAGCTCACCAGGAGAGAACACTGAAGCTTTCTTT.

The J gene is TRBJ1-4, the V gene TRBV19, with TRBD1 matching 7 bases. The V segment lost 7 bases and the J segment 7 bases; nucleotides outside the gene matches: 15. The CDR3 runs to 16 residues. The V gene's germline CDR1 is LNHDA and CDR2 SQIVND (reference sequence). CDR3 residues: CASTVGPGQNPEKLFF. CDR3 sequence (DNA): TGTGCCAGTACCGTCGGCCCGGGACAGAACCCTGAAAAACTGTTTTTT. Full variable domain (outside the CDR3, taken from reference TRBV19 and TRBJ1-4): DGGITQSPKYLFRKEGQNVTLSCEQNLNHDAMYWYRQDPGQGLRLIYYSQIVNDFQKGDIAEGYSVSREKKESFPLTVTSAQKNPTAFYLCASTVGPGQNPEKLFFGSGTQLSVL.

V usage is TRBV19 and J usage is TRBJ2-4; weak D call: TRBD2 (6 bases). Germline V lookup: CDR1 LNHDA, CDR2 SQIVND (reference sequence). The CDR3 sequence is 17 residues long. Trimming took off 5 bases at V and 4 bases at J, with 21 bases between the two ends. The CDR3 loop is CASSAGDSLGGKNIQYF. In DNA, the CDR3 is TGTGCCAGTAGTGCCGGGGACTCGCTGGGCGGAAAAAACATTCAGTACTTC. Full variable domain (remainder filled in from reference TRBV19 and TRBJ2-4): DGGITQSPKYLFRKEGQNVTLSCEQNLNHDAMYWYRQDPGQGLRLIYYSQIVNDFQKGDIAEGYSVSREKKESFPLTVTSAQKNPTAFYLCASSAGDSLGGKNIQYFGAGTRLSVL.

The chain couples TRBV6-8 to TRBJ2-1; 9 nucleotides match TRBD1. The CDR3 is 14 amino acids. Germline V gene data show CDR1 as MNHGY and CDR2 as SAAAGT. The CDR3 loop reads CANQAGDRENEQFF. CDR3 DNA: TGTGCTAACCAAGCCGGGGACAGGGAAAATGAGCAGTTCTTC.

This sequence joins TRBV5-1 and TRBJ1-5, with D perhaps TRBD1 (5 bases). CDR1 SGHRS and CDR2 YFSETQ come from the germline V gene. Trimming shortened V by 5 bases and J by 4 bases, and 13 bases separated the two germline ends. The CDR3 extends over 14 amino acids. This chain's CDR3 is CASSPEGQNQPQHF. The CDR3 nucleotides are TGCGCCAGCAGTCCGGAGGGGCAGAATCAGCCCCAGCATTTT.

V usage is TRBV25-1 and J usage is TRBJ1-4, with 10 nucleotides matching TRBD1. V gave up 4 bases and J gave up 11 bases; unmatched junction bases: 7. The CDR3 is 14 residues long. Germline V lookup: CDR1 MGHDK, CDR2 SYGVNS. The CDR3, as DNA: TGTGCCAGCAGTGTTGCCCAGGACAGGGGGAAACTGTTTTTT. Translation gives CASSVAQDRGKLFF.